A single sample gave rise to the 19 T cell receptor beta chains below, sequenced in a study of metastatic and nonmetastatic thyroid tumors. No patient had received any treatment before thyroid surgery. TCRdb re-clonotyped the PCR reads via MiXCR. The data hold around 34,000 clones, with 14% to 15% observed a single time. The sequenced sample consisted of blood. Receptor source: a male donor with papillary thyroid cancer or a benign thyroid nodule (not recorded which). Some clones in this sample may be carry-over from other donors' samples.

Ten or more counts support this clone. The chain couples TRBV20-1 to TRBJ2-1, with TRBD2 matching over 8 bases. The CDR3 is 15 amino acids. Trimming removed 5 bases from V and 4 bases from J; junction bases left unmatched: 10. Germline loops: CDR1 DFQATT, CDR2 SNEGSKA (reference sequence). In nucleotides, the CDR3 is TGCAGTGCTCAGAGCGCGGGAGGCTGGTACAATGAGCAGTTCTTC. Protein sequence: CSAQSAGGWYNEQFF.

This clone was picked up many times. This rearrangement joins TRBV16 to TRBJ2-2, with 10 bases that match TRBD2. V was pared by 2 bases and J by 5 bases, with 5 bases of the junction left unmatched. Germline loops: CDR1 KGHSY, CDR2 FQNENV. CDR3 length: 16 amino acids. CDR3 nucleotides: TGTGCCAGCAGCCAAACTAGCGGGATGGGGACCGGGGAGCTGTTTTTT. This sequence encodes CASSQTSGMGTGELFF. The entire variable domain, with the rest obtained from reference TRBV16 and TRBJ2-2, is as follows: GEEVAQTPKHLVRGEGQKAKLYCAPIKGHSYVFWYQQVLKNEFKFLISFQNENVFDETGMPKERFSAKCLPNSPCSLEIQATKLEDSAVYFCASSQTSGMGTGELFFGEGSRLTVL.

The count of this clone is one. V gene TRBV5-6 combines with J gene TRBJ1-5; possible D gene TRBD1, 6 bases. CDR1 and CDR2 (germline): SGHDT, YYEEEE. V was shortened by 4 bases and J by 4 bases, with 18 bases between the two germline ends. This CDR3 spans 16 amino acids. Here the CDR3 reads CASSTYGQRGNQPQHF. CDR3 DNA sequence: TGTGCCAGCAGCACCTACGGACAGAGAGGGAATCAGCCCCAGCATTTT.

As to this clone: This is likely a read error, given that the CDR3 carries no conserved phenylalanine or tryptophan at its end. The J gene is TRBJ2-7, the V gene TRBV6-1; TRBD2 is a possible D gene (5 bases). CDR1 is MNHNS and CDR2 is SASEGT in the germline V gene. The CDR3 contains 13 residues. The CDR3 DNA sequence: TGCGCCACCCTGACTATCGGGCGCTACGAGCAGTACTTG. This gives the protein CATLTIGRYEQYL.

With respect to this clone: This could be a read error, since a much larger clone is one nucleotide away. Different DNA sequences within this sample yield the same CDR3. The chain combines TRBV5-6 with TRBJ2-2; 11 bases map to TRBD2. Looked up from germline, CDR1 is SGHDT and CDR2 is YYEEEE. There are 13 residues in the CDR3. The CDR3: CASSGLAGGELFF. The CDR3 region has the DNA TGTGCCAGCAGTGGACTAGCGGGCGGGGAGTTGTTTTTT.

This clone appeared many times. The chain has TRBV7-2 and TRBJ1-3; possibly TRBD1 for D (5 bases). The CDR3 loop spans 15 amino acids. Trimming shortened V by 5 bases and J by 0 bases, and 11 bases separated the two germline ends. Germline V CDR1 and CDR2: SGHTA, FQGNSA. The CDR3 loop is CASSRDGSSGNTIYF. The CDR3 DNA reads TGTGCCAGCAGCCGGGACGGGAGCTCTGGAAACACCATATATTTT.

This clone was counted at least ten times. The chain employs TRBV2 and TRBJ2-7, with 9 bases that match TRBD1. Unmatched junction bases numbered 7, after V lost 7 bases and J lost 3 bases. CDR1 and CDR2 (germline): SNHLY, FYNNEI. The CDR3 sequence is 14 residues long. This CDR3 reads CASTRTGANYEQYF. The DNA for the CDR3 is TGTGCCAGCACTCGGACAGGGGCCAACTACGAGCAGTACTTC. The full variable domain, in which reference TRBV2 and TRBJ2-7 provide the parts outside the CDR3, is EPEVTQTPSHQVTQMGQEVILRCVPISNHLYFYWYRQILGQKVEFLVSFYNNEISEKSEIFDDQFSVERPDGSNFTLKIRSTKLEDSAMYFCASTRTGANYEQYFGPGTRLTVT.

This clone was observed at least ten times. V and J are TRBV24-1 and TRBJ2-7; 9 bases are shared with TRBD1. This CDR3 is built from 13 residues. Unmatched junction bases numbered 2, after V lost 6 bases and J lost 3 bases. Per the germline V gene, CDR1 is KGHDR and CDR2 is SFDVKD. The CDR3 sequence is CATSPGQGYEQYF. DNA for the CDR3: TGTGCCACCAGTCCGGGACAGGGCTACGAGCAGTACTTC.

The sample holds many counts of this clone. The rearrangement uses TRBV3-1 and TRBJ1-2, with D hard to call. CDR3 length: 15 residues. Trimming removed 0 bases from V and 1 base from J, with 9 bases in between. In germline, CDR1 is LGHDT, CDR2 YNNKEL (reference sequence). The CDR3 nucleotides are TGTGCCAGCAGCCAAGACCGGGGTATTAACTATGGCTACACCTTC. It codes for CASSQDRGINYGYTF.

This clone was found a few times. The V gene is TRBV9, the J gene TRBJ2-5, with TRBD2 matching 8 bases. After removal of 0 bases from V and 2 bases from J, the junction contained 6 bases not matched to a gene. Germline assignment: CDR1 SGDLS and CDR2 YYNGEE. The length of the CDR3 is 16 residues. CDR3 in amino acids: CASSVGWSGGQETQYF. In DNA, the CDR3 is TGTGCCAGCAGCGTAGGTTGGAGCGGGGGTCAAGAGACCCAGTACTTC. Using reference TRBV9 and TRBJ2-5 for the parts outside the CDR3, the full variable domain is DSGVTQTPKHLITATGQRVTLRCSPRSGDLSVYWYQQSLDQGLQFLIQYYNGEERAKGNILERFSAQQFPDLHSELNLSSLELGDSALYFCASSVGWSGGQETQYFGPGTRLLVL.

At least ten counts were recorded for this clone. The chain combines TRBV5-1 with TRBJ2-7; 7 bases are shared with TRBD2. Germline loops: CDR1 SGHRS, CDR2 YFSETQ. J was trimmed by 2 bases and V by 2 bases; bases with no gene match: 4. The CDR3 has 14 residues. CDR3 residues: CASSFTGGTYEQYF. CDR3 DNA sequence: TGCGCCAGCAGCTTTACGGGAGGAACCTACGAGCAGTACTTC.

This clone occurred many times. V gene TRBV18 combines with J gene TRBJ1-1; 8 bases match TRBD1. The V gene's germline CDR1 is KGHSH and CDR2 LQKENI. J gave up 3 bases and V 4 bases, and 7 bases lay outside the gene matches. The CDR3 is made up of 15 amino acids. The CDR3 DNA reads as TGTGCCAGCTCACTGATGACAGGGGAGTACACTGAAGCTTTCTTT. It specifies CASSLMTGEYTEAFF.

This clone has a count of ten or more. This chain joins TRBV7-3 and TRBJ2-2, with D possibly TRBD2 on 5 matching bases. This CDR3 region has 15 residues. Trimming removed 8 bases at V and 4 bases at J, with 17 bases between. Looked up from germline, CDR1 is SGHTA and CDR2 is FQGTGA. The CDR3 nucleotides are TGTGCCAGCGGGAGTGGATCCACGTTCACCGGGGAGCTGTTTTTT. This sequence encodes CASGSGSTFTGELFF.

This clone was recorded at least ten times. The sample contains more than one DNA sequence encoding this CDR3. The V call is TRBV5-5, the J call TRBJ1-2; TRBD1 might be the D (6 bases). The germline V and J ends were trimmed by 4 bases and 0 bases, with 13 bases remaining between them. The CDR3 totals 15 residues. Germline V gene data show CDR1 as SGHKS and CDR2 as YYEKEE (reference sequence). Here the CDR3 reads CASSPRGDTNYGYTF. As DNA, the CDR3 is TGTGCCAGCAGCCCGAGGGGGGATACTAACTATGGCTACACCTTC.

This clone occurred many times. This rearrangement joins TRBV20-1 to TRBJ2-5, with a weak D call TRBD2 (5 bases). The CDR3 spans 13 residues. Trimming stripped 4 bases from V and 6 bases from J, with 15 bases between. Germline CDR1 reads DFQATT; CDR2 reads SNEGSKA (reference sequence). The CDR3 reads CSAKTRDRKTQYF. The CDR3 coding sequence is TGCAGTGCTAAGACGAGGGATCGGAAGACCCAGTACTTC.

This clone has at least ten counts. J is TRBJ2-1 and V is TRBV29-1, with D maybe TRBD1 (5 bases). Germline CDR1 SQVTM, CDR2 ANQGSEA. V was shortened by 7 bases and J by 4 bases, with 20 bases between the two germline ends. This CDR3 contains 15 residues. CDR3 sequence: CSASLFLGVYNEQFF. As DNA, the CDR3 is TGCAGCGCTTCCCTTTTCCTAGGGGTTTACAATGAGCAGTTCTTC.

In the case of this clone: One junction end disagrees with the germline gene, perhaps due to a read error. V gene TRBV11-2 combines with J gene TRBJ2-5; 12 nucleotides line up with TRBD2. The CDR3 length is 15 residues. From germline, CDR1 is SGHAT and CDR2 FQNNGV. The CDR3, as DNA: TGTGCCAGCAGCGCCCGACTAGCGGGAGCGGAGACCAAGTACTTC. This encodes CASSARLAGAETKYF.

This clone has a count of ten or more. The rearrangement links TRBV4-3 to TRBJ1-3; D unclear. The V gene lost 0 bases and the J gene lost 3 bases, with 9 bases spanning the gap. The CDR3 has 15 amino acids. Per germline, CDR1 LGHNA and CDR2 YSLEER. CDR3 coding DNA: TGCGCCAGCAGCCAAGATCTCCAGTTTGGAAACACCATATATTTT. Translated, it gives CASSQDLQFGNTIYF.

This clone appeared many times. The chain links TRBV29-1 to TRBJ2-6; 10 bases are shared with TRBD1. CDR3 length: 17 residues. The germline V gene has CDR1 SQVTM and CDR2 ANQGSEA. J lost 0 bases, V lost 6 bases, and 8 bases had no gene match. The CDR3 protein is CSVEARDRGSGANVLTF. In nucleotides, the CDR3 is TGCAGCGTCGAGGCTCGGGACAGGGGCTCTGGGGCCAACGTCCTGACTTTC.